This T cell receptor beta chain was identified in a study of control samples from healthy donors and cancer patients. The CDR3 has 15 amino acids. Germline-derived CDR1 and CDR2 are SGHRS and YFSETQ. Trimming left V 1 base short and J 9 bases short, with 20 bases between. Repertoires were generated with immunoSEQ multiplex PCR, while TCRdb's copy carries only in-frame clones and drops some. The sample consists of 150,000 to 200,000 clones, about 93% of them appearing once. V gene TRBV5-1 combines with J gene TRBJ2-7; no firm D call. The specimen was blood. The receptor was derived from a man in his late teens or twenties in good health. CDR3 sequence: CASSLYKGWSSGQYF. DNA for the CDR3: TGCGCCAGCAGCTTGTATAAGGGTTGGTCCTCCGGGCAGTACTTC. Full variable domain (remainder filled in from reference TRBV5-1 and TRBJ2-7): KAGVTQTPRYLIKTRGQQVTLSCSPISGHRSVSWYQQTPGQGLQFLFEYFSETQRNKGNFPGRFSGRQFSNSRSEMNVSTLELGDSALYLCASSLYKGWSSGQYFGPGTRLTVT.